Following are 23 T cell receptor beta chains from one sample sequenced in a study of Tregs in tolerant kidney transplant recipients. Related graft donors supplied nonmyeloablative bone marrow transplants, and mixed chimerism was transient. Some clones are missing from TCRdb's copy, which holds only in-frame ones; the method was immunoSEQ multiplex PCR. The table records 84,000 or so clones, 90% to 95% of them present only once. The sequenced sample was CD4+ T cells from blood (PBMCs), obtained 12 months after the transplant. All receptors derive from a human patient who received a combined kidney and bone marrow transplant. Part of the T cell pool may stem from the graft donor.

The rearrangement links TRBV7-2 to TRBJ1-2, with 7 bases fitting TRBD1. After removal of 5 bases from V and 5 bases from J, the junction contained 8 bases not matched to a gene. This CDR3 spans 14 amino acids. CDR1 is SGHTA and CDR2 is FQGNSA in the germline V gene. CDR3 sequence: CASSPDRWNYGYTF. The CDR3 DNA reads TGTGCCAGCAGCCCGGACAGGTGGAATTATGGCTACACCTTC.

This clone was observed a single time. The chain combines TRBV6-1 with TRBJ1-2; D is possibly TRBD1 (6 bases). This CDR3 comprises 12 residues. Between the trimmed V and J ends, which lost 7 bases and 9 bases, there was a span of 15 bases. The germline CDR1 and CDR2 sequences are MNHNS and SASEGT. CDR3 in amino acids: CASNTGFLSYTF. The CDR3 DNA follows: TGTGCCAGCAATACAGGGTTTTTGAGCTACACCTTC.

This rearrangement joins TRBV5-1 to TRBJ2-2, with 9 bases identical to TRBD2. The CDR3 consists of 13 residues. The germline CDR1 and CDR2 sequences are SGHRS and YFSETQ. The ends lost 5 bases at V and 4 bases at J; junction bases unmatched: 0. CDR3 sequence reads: CASRAGGTGELFF. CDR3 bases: TGCGCCAGCAGAGCGGGGGGCACCGGGGAGCTGTTTTTT. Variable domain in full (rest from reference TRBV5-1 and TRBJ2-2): KAGVTQTPRYLIKTRGQQVTLSCSPISGHRSVSWYQQTPGQGLQFLFEYFSETQRNKGNFPGRFSGRQFSNSRSEMNVSTLELGDSALYLCASRAGGTGELFFGEGSRLTVL.

The CDR3 region is CASSPYNRLAGGNEQFF. The DNA for the CDR3 is TGCGCCAGCAGCCCGTACAACCGACTAGCGGGAGGGAATGAGCAGTTCTTC. The genes are TRBV4-3 and TRBJ2-1, with 14 bases matching TRBD2. The CDR3 has 17 residues. J was trimmed by 7 bases and V by 4 bases; bases with no gene match: 9. CDR1 LGHNA and CDR2 YSLEER come from the germline V gene.

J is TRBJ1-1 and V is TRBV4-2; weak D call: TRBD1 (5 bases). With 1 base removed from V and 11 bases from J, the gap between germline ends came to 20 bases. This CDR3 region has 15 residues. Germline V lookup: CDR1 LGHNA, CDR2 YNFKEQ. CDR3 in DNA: TGTGCCAGCAGCCAAGCACCGGGGGGGGAGCTAGGGGCTTTCTTT. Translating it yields CASSQAPGGELGAFF.

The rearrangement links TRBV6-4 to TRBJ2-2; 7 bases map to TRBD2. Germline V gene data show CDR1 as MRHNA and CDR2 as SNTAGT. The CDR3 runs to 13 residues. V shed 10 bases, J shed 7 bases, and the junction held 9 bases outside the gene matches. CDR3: CATSREVGGELFF. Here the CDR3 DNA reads TGTGCCACTAGTCGGGAGGTTGGCGGGGAGCTGTTTTTT.

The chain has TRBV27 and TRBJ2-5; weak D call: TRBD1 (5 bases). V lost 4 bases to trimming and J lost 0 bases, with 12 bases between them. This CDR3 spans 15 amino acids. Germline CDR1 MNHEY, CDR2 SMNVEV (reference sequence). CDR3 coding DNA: TGTGCCAGCAGTTCAGGGCGTTGGTACCAAGAGACCCAGTACTTC. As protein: CASSSGRWYQETQYF.

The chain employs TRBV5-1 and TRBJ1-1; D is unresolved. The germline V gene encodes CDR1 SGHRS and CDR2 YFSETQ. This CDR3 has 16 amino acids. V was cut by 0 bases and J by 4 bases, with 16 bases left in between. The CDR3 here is CASSLVAAASGTEAFF. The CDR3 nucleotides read TGCGCCAGCAGCTTGGTCGCGGCAGCCTCGGGCACTGAAGCTTTCTTT.

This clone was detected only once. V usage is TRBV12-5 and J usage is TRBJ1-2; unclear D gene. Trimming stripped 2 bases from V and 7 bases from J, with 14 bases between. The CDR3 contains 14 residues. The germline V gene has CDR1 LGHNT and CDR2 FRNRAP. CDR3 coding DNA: TGTGCTAGTGGTTTGAGCGCCCGGGAGACTGGCTACACCTTC. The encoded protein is CASGLSARETGYTF.

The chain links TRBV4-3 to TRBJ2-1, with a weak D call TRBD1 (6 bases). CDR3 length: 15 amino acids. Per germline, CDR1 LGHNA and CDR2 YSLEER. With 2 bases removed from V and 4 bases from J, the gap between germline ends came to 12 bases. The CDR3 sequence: CASSQSLDSYNEQFF. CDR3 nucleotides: TGCGCCAGCAGCCAATCGTTGGACAGTTACAATGAGCAGTTCTTC.

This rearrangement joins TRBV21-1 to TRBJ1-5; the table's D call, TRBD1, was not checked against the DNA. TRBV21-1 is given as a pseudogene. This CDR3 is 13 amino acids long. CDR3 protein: CAIRTGRNQPQHF. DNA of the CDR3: TGTGCCATTAGGACAGGGCGAAATCAGCCCCAGCATTTT.

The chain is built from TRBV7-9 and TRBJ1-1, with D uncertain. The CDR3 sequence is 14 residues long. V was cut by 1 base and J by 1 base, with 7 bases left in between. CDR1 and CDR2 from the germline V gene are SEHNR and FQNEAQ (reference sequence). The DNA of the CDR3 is TGTGCCAGCAGCTTAGGGCGAGGGAACACTGAAGCTTTCTTT. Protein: CASSLGRGNTEAFF.

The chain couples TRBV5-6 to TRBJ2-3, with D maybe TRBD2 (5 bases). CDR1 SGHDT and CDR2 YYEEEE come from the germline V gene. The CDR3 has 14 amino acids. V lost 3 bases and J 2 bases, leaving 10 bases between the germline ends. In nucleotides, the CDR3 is TGTGCCAGCAGCTCGGACTTATACACAGATACGCAGTATTTT. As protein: CASSSDLYTDTQYF. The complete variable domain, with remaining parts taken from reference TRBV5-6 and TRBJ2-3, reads DAGVTQSPTHLIKTRGQQVTLRCSPKSGHDTVSWYQQALGQGPQFIFQYYEEEERQRGNFPDRFSGHQFPNYSSELNVNALLLGDSALYLCASSSDLYTDTQYFGPGTRLTVL.

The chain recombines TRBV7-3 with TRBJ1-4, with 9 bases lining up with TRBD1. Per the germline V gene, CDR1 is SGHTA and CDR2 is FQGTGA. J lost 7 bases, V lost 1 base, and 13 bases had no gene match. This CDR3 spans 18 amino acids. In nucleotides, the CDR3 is TGTGCCAGCAGCTTAAGTGGAGGGACAGGGAGGTTTGGTGAAAAACTGTTTTTT. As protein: CASSLSGGTGRFGEKLFF.

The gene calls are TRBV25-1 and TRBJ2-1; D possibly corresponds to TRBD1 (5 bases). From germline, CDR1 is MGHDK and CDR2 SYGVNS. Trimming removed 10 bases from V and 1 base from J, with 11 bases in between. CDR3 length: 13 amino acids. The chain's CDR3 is CATQQESYNEQFF. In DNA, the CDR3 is TGTGCCACCCAACAGGAATCCTACAATGAGCAGTTCTTC.

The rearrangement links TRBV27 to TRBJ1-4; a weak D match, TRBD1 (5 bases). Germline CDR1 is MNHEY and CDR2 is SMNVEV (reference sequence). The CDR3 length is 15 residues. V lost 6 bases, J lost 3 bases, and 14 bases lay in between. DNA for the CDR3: TGTGCCAGCAGAAGAACAGGAATGGCTAATGAAAAACTGTTTTTT. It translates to CASRRTGMANEKLFF.

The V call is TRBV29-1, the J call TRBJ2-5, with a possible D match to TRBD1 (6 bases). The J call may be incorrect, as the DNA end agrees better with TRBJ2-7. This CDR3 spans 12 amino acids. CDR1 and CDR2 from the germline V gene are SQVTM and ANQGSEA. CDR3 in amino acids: CSVEGGGYEQYF. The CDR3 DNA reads TGCAGCGTTGAAGGAGGGGGCTACGAGCAGTACTTC.

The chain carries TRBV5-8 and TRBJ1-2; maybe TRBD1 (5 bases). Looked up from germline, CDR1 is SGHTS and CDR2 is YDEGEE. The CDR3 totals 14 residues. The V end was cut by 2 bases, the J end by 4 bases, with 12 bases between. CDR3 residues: CASSFNQGPYGYTF. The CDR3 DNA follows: TGTGCCAGCAGCTTTAATCAGGGTCCCTATGGCTACACCTTC.

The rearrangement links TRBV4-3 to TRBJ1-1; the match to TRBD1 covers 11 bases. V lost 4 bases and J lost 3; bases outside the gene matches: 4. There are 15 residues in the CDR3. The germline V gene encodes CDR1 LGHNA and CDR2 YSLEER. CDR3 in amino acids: CASSLRTGGYTEAFF. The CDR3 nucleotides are TGCGCCAGCAGCCTCAGGACAGGGGGCTACACTGAAGCTTTCTTT.

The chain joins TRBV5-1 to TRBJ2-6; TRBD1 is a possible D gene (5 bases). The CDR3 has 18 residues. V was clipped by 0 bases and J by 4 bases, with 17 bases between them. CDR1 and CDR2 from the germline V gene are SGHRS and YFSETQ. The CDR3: CASSLGFTDSLGANVLTF. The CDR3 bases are TGCGCCAGCAGCTTGGGGTTTACTGACAGTTTAGGGGCCAACGTCCTGACTTTC.

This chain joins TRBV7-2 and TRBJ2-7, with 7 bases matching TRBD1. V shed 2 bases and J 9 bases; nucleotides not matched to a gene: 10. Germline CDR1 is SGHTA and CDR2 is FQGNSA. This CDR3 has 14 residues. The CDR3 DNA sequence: TGTGCCAGCAGCTTACCCCTCTCAGGGGGAAGGCAGTACTTC. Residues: CASSLPLSGGRQYF. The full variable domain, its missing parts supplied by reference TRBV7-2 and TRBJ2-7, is GAGVSQSPSNKVTEKGKDVELRCDPISGHTALYWYRQSLGQGLEFLIYFQGNSAPDKSGLPSDRFSAERTGGSVSTLTIQRTQQEDSAVYLCASSLPLSGGRQYFGPGTRLTVT.

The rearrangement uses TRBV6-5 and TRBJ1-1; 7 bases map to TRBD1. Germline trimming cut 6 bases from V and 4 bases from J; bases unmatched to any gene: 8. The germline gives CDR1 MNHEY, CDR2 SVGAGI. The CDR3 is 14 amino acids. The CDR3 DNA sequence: TGTGCCAGCAGACCAAGGGGGCCGCGCACTGAAGCTTTCTTT. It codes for CASRPRGPRTEAFF.

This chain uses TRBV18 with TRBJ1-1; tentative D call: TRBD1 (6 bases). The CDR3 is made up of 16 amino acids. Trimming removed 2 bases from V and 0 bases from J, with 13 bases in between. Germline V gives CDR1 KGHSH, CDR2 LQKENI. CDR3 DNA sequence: TGTGCCAGCTCACCAATAAGACAGGTGATGAACACTGAAGCTTTCTTT. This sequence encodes CASSPIRQVMNTEAFF. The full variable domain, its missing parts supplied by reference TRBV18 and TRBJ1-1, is NAGVMQNPRHLVRRRGQEARLRCSPMKGHSHVYWYRQLPEEGLKFMVYLQKENIIDESGMPKERFSAEFPKEGPSILRIQQVVRGDSAAYFCASSPIRQVMNTEAFFGQGTRLTVV.